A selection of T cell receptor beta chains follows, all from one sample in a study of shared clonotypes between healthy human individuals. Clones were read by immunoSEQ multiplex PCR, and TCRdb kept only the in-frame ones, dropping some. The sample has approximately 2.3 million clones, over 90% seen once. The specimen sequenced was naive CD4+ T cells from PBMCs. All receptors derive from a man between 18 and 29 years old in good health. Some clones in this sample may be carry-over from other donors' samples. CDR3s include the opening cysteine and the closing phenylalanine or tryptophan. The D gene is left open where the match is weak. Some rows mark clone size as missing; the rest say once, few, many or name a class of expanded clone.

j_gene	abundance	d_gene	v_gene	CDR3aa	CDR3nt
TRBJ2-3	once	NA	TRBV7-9	CASSSPGQGATDTQYF	TGTGCCAGCAGCTCCCCAGGGCAGGGTGCTACAGATACGCAGTATTTT
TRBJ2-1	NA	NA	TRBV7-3	CASSYSASSYNEQFF	TGTGCCAGCAGCTACTCGGCTAGCTCCTACAATGAGCAGTTCTTC
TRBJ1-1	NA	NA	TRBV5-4	CASSLSQGFSEAFF	TGTGCCAGCAGCTTGAGTCAGGGTTTTTCTGAAGCTTTCTTT
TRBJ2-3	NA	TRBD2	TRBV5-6	CASSSASGLTDTQYF	TGTGCCAGCAGTTCAGCTAGCGGACTCACAGATACGCAGTATTTT
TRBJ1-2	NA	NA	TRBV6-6	CASSYREKGYGYTF	TGTGCCAGCAGTTACCGGGAGAAAGGCTATGGCTACACCTTC
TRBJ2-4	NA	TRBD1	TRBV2	CASRTGQGNIQYF	TGTGCCAGCAGGACGGGACAGGGTAACATTCAGTACTTC
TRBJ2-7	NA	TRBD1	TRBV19	CASSIGLRTGGYEQYF	TGTGCCAGTAGTATAGGCCTCAGGACAGGGGGCTACGAGCAGTACTTC
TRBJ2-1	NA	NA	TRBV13	CASSLNGGLGNEQFF	TGTGCCAGCAGCTTAAATGGTGGATTGGGGAATGAGCAGTTCTTC
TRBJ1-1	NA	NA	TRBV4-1	CASSQGRGVNTEAFF	TGCGCCAGCAGCCAAGGGAGGGGGGTGAACACTGAAGCTTTCTTT
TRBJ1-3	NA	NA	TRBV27	CASSRDRSSGNTIYF	TGTGCCAGCAGCCGCGATCGTAGCTCTGGAAACACCATATATTTT
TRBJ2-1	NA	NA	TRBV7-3	CASSLNLDSYNEQFF	TGTGCCAGCAGCTTAAATTTGGACTCCTACAATGAGCAGTTCTTC
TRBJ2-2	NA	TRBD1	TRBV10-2	CASSESGQRLRTGELFF	TGCGCCAGCAGTGAGTCGGGACAGCGGCTAAGGACCGGGGAGCTGTTTTTT
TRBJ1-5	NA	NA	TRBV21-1	CASSNPPTVPSNQPQHF	TGTGCCAGCAGCAATCCTCCGACAGTTCCTAGCAATCAGCCCCAGCATTTT
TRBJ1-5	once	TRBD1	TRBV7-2	CASSSTGTGNQPQHF	TGTGCCAGCAGCTCAACCGGGACAGGGAATCAGCCCCAGCATTTT
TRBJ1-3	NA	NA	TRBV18	CASSPFEAGANTIYF	TGTGCCAGCTCACCTTTCGAAGCAGGGGCGAACACCATATATTTT
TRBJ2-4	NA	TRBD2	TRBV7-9	CASTPLGRGPEDIQYF	TGTGCCAGCACCCCTCTCGGGAGGGGACCGGAGGACATTCAGTACTTC
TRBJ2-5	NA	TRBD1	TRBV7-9	CASSFGQAQETQYF	TGTGCCAGCAGCTTCGGACAGGCCCAAGAGACCCAGTACTTC
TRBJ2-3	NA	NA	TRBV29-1	CSVAQRQAYTQYF	TGCAGCGTTGCTCAGCGGCAGGCCTATACGCAGTATTTT
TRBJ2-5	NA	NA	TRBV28	CASSQGETQYF	TGTGCCAGCAGCCAGGGAGAGACCCAGTACTTC
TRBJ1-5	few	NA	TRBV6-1	CASSPGGDQPQHF	TGTGCCAGCAGCCCGGGTGGCGATCAGCCCCAGCATTTT
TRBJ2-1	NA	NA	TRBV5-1	CASSLVAASYNEQFF	TGCGCCAGCAGCTTGGTGGCAGCCTCCTACAATGAGCAGTTCTTC
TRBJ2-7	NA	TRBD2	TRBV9	CASSVVAGGPPYEQYF	TGTGCCAGCAGCGTAGTAGCGGGAGGGCCCCCCTACGAGCAGTACTTC
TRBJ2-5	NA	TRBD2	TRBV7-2	CASSLASGRGETQYF	TGTGCCAGCAGCTTAGCGAGCGGGAGAGGCGAGACCCAGTACTTC
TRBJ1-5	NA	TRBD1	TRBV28	CAIRTQLGQVNQPQHF	TGTGCCATCCGGACCCAACTGGGACAGGTTAATCAGCCCCAGCATTTT
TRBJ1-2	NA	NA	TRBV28	CASSPGTVNYGYTF	TGTGCCAGCAGCCCGGGGACCGTTAACTATGGCTACACCTTC
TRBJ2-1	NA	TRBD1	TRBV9	CASSTGTAAYNEQFF	TGTGCCAGCAGCACCGGGACAGCAGCCTACAATGAGCAGTTCTTC
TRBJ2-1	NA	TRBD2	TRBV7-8	CASSLVAGGYNEQFF	TGTGCCAGCAGCTTAGTAGCGGGGGGCTACAATGAGCAGTTCTTC
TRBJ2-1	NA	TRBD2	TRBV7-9	CASIQGASGRKGNNEQFF	TGTGCCAGCATCCAGGGGGCTAGCGGGAGAAAGGGTAACAATGAGCAGTTCTTC
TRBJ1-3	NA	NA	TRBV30	CAWSMGSGAGNTIYF	TGTGCCTGGAGTATGGGGTCAGGGGCTGGAAACACCATATATTTT
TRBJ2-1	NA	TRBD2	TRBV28	CASSLGGTSFREQFF	TGTGCCAGCAGCCTAGGGGGGACTAGCTTTCGAGAGCAGTTCTTC
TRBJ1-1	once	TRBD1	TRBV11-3	CASRKEQGERNTEAFF	TGTGCCAGCAGGAAGGAGCAGGGGGAAAGGAACACTGAAGCTTTCTTT
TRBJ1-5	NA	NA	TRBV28	CASSSRSGGNQPQHF	TGTGCCAGCAGTTCTCGGTCAGGAGGCAATCAGCCCCAGCATTTT
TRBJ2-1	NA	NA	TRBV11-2	CASSSPDRSWGDEQFF	TGTGCCAGCAGCTCCCCCGACCGTAGCTGGGGCGATGAGCAGTTCTTC
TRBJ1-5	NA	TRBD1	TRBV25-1	CASRGTVNQPQHF	TGTGCCAGCAGAGGGACAGTCAATCAGCCCCAGCATTTT
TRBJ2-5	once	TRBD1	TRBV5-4	CASSHASTGGETQYF	TGTGCCAGCAGCCACGCGTCGACAGGGGGAGAGACCCAGTACTTC
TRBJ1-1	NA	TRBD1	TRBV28	CASSLLRQGARDTEAFF	TGTGCCAGCAGTCTACTTCGACAGGGGGCAAGGGACACTGAAGCTTTCTTT
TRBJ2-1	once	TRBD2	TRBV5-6	CASSTRAGENEQFF	TGTGCCAGCAGCACTCGAGCGGGAGAAAATGAGCAGTTCTTC
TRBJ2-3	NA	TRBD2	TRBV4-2	CASSPRREGTDTQYF	TGTGCCAGCAGCCCTCGGCGGGAGGGCACAGATACGCAGTATTTT
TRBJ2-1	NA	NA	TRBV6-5	CASSPLRGGANEQFF	TGTGCCAGCAGCCCCTTGAGGGGAGGCGCCAATGAGCAGTTCTTC
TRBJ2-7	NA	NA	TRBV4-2	CASSHGLRDPSYEQYF	TGTGCCAGCAGCCATGGGTTGCGGGACCCCTCCTACGAGCAGTACTTC
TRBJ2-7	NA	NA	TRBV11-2	CASSPRLSSYEQYF	TGTGCCAGCAGCCCCCGGCTGAGCTCCTACGAGCAGTACTTC
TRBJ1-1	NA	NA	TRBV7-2	CASSARQGSTEAFF	TGTGCCAGCAGCGCACGGCAGGGAAGCACTGAAGCTTTCTTT
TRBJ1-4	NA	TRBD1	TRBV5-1	CASSLAGTGEEKLFF	TGCGCCAGCAGCTTGGCCGGGACAGGGGAGGAAAAACTGTTTTTT
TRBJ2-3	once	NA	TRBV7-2	CASSPRTGQGTDTQYF	TGTGCCAGCAGCCCCAGGACTGGGCAGGGCACAGATACGCAGTATTTT
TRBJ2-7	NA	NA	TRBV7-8	CASSYPQGYGNYEQYF	TGTGCCAGCAGCTATCCTCAGGGGTACGGTAACTACGAGCAGTACTTC
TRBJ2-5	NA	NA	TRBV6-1	CASSEDRVYQETQYF	TGTGCCAGCAGTGAAGACAGAGTGTACCAAGAGACCCAGTACTTC
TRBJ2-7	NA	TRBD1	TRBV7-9	CASSLLQGAYEQYF	TGTGCCAGCAGCCTACTACAGGGGGCCTACGAGCAGTACTTC
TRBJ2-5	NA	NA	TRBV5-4	CASSLDTQETQYF	TGTGCCAGCAGCTTGGATACCCAAGAGACCCAGTACTTC
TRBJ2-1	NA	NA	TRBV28	CASPPSGSSYNEQFF	TGTGCCAGCCCCCCAAGTGGGTCCTCTTACAATGAGCAGTTCTTC
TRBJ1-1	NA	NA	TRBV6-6	CASIFRAGEVEAFF	TGTGCCAGCATATTCCGGGCTGGGGAGGTTGAAGCTTTCTTT
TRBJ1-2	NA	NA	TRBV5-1	CASSLWQANYGYTF	TGCGCCAGCAGCTTGTGGCAGGCGAACTATGGCTACACCTTC
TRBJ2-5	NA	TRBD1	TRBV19	CASSIEGQGSWETQYF	TGTGCCAGTAGTATAGAAGGACAGGGTAGTTGGGAGACCCAGTACTTC